This TCR beta chain comes out of a study of glioma-infiltrating T cells. General study findings and limits: Gliomas, especially low-grade, showed above-expected tissue-blood divergence; non-neoplastic patients showed below.

Using RNA template, CDR3s of TCR alpha and beta were amplified with iRepertoire arm-PCR. MiXCR, applied by TCRdb to the multiplex PCR reads, yields one record per CDR3 protein. In the table there are some 180,000 distinct CDR3 sequences, roughly 32% of which are singletons. V lost 5 bases to trimming and J lost 6 bases; unmatched junction nucleotides: 18. Germline CDR1 reads MNHNS; CDR2 reads SASEGT. This CDR3 is built from 18 residues. This clonotype came up many times. Its matching antigen is unknown. The sequencing sample was made of glioma tissue, nonneoplastic brain tissue, or PBMCs (not recorded which). This chain links TRBV6-1 with TRBJ2-1, with TRBD1 identical over 8 bases. The clonotype originates from a human donor with low-grade glioma or glioblastoma, undergoing nonglioma brain surgery, or in good health (not recorded which). The CDR3 sequence: CASSYPRTGRVGINEQFF. The CDR3 nucleotides read TGTGCCAGCAGTTACCCCCGGACAGGGCGGGTCGGTATCAATGAGCAGTTCTTC.